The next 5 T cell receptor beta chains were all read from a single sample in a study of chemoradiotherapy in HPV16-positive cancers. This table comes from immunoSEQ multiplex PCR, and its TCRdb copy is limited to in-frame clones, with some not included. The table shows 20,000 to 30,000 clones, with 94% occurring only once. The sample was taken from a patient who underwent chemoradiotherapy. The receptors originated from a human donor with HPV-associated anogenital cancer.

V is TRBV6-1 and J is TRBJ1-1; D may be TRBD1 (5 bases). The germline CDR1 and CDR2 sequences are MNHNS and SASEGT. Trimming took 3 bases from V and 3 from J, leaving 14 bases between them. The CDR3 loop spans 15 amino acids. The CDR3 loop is CASSESRQGHTEAFF. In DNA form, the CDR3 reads TGTGCCAGCAGTGAGTCCCGTCAGGGACACACTGAAGCTTTCTTT.

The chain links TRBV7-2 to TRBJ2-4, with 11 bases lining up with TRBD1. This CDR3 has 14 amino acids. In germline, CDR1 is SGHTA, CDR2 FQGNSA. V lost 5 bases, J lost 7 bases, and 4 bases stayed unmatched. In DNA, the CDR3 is TGTGCCAGCAGCCGAGGACAGGGGGCTAACATTCAGTACTTC. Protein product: CASSRGQGANIQYF.

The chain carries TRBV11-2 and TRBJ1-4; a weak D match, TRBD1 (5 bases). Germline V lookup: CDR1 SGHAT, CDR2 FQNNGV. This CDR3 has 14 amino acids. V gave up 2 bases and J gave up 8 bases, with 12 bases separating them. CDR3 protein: CASSLQGAGEKLFF. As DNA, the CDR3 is TGTGCCAGCAGCTTACAGGGAGCAGGCGAAAAACTGTTTTTT.

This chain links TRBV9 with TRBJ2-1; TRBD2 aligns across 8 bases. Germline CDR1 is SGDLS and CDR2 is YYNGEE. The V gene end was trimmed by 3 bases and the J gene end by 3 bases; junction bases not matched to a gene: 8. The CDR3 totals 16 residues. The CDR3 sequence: CASSATSGRVYNEQFF. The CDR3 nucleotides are TGTGCCAGCAGCGCCACAAGCGGGAGAGTCTACAATGAGCAGTTCTTC.

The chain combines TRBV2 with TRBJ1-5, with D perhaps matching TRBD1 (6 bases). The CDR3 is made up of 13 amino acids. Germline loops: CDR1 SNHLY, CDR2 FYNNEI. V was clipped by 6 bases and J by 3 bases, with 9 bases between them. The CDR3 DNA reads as TGTGCCAGCAGAGGACAGATCAATCAGCCCCAGCATTTT. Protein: CASRGQINQPQHF. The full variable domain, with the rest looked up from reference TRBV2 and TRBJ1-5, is EPEVTQTPSHQVTQMGQEVILRCVPISNHLYFYWYRQILGQKVEFLVSFYNNEISEKSEIFDDQFSVERPDGSNFTLKIRSTKLEDSAMYFCASRGQINQPQHFGDGTRLSIL.